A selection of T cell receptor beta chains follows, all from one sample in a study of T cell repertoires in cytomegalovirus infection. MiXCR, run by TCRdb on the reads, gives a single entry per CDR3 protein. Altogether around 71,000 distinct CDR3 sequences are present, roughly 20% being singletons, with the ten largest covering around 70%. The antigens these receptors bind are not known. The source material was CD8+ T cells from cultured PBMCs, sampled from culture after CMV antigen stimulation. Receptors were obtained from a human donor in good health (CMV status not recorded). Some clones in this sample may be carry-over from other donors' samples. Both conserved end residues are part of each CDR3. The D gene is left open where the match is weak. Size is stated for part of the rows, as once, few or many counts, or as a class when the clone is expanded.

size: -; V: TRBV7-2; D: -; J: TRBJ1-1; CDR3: CASSFGRLGTEAFF; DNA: TGTGCCAGCAGCTTCGGGCGGCTAGGCACTGAAGCTTTCTTT
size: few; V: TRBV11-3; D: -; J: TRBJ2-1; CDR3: CASSLDITGTTGNEQFF; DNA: TGTGCCAGCAGCTTAGATATCACAGGCACCACAGGCAATGAGCAGTTCTTC
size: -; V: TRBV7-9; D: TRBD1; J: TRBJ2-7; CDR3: CASSPRTGNTMEQYF; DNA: TGTGCCAGCAGCCCCCGGACAGGTAATACGATGGAGCAGTACTTC
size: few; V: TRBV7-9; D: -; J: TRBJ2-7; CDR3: CASSSTDTGSYEQYF; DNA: TGTGCCAGCAGCTCGACGGACACGGGATCCTACGAGCAGTACTTC
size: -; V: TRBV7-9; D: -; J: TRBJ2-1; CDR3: CASRFESGVYNEQFF; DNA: TGTGCCAGCAGGTTCGAAAGTGGCGTCTACAATGAGCAGTTCTTC
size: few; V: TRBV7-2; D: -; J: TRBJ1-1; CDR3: CASVWGYEVNTEAFF; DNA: TGTGCCAGCGTATGGGGCTATGAGGTGAACACTGAAGCTTTCTTT
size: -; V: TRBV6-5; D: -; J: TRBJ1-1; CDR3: CASRFAQGFRNTEAFF; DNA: TGTGCCAGCAGATTTGCTCAGGGTTTCAGGAACACTGAAGCTTTCTTT
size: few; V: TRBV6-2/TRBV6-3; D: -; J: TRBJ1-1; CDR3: CASTVPGRRNTEAFF; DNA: TGTGCCAGCACCGTCCCGGGACGGAGGAACACTGAAGCTTTCTTT
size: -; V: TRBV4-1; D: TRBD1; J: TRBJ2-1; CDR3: CASSQDGQGAGNEQFF; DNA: TGCGCCAGCAGCCAAGATGGTCAGGGGGCCGGCAATGAGCAGTTCTTC
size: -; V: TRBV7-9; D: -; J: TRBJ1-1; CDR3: CASSQQETEAFF; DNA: TGTGCCAGCAGCCAACAGGAGACTGAAGCTTTCTTT
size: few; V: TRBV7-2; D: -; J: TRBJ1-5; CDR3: CASSLGFGGGNQPQHF; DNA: TGTGCCAGCAGCTTAGGATTCGGGGGGGGGAATCAGCCCCAGCATTTT
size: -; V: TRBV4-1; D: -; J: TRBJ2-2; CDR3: CASSQSGELFF; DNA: TGCGCCAGCAGCCAGTCCGGGGAGCTGTTTTTT
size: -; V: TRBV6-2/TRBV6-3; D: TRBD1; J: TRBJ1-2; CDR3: CASSFSTGNPNYGYTF; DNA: TGTGCCAGCAGTTTCTCGACAGGGAACCCCAACTATGGCTACACCTTC
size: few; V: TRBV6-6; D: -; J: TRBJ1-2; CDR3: CASSSTGTRRNYGYTF; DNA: TGTGCCAGCAGTTCGACCGGGACACGCAGAAACTATGGCTACACCTTC
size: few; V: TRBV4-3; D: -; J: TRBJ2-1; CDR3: CASSQEDGGAYNEQFF; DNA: TGCGCCAGCAGCCAAGAGGACGGCGGGGCCTACAATGAGCAGTTCTTC
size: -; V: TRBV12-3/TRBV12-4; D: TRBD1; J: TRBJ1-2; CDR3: CASSLRDRDGYTF; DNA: TGTGCCAGCAGTCTCCGGGACAGGGATGGCTACACCTTC
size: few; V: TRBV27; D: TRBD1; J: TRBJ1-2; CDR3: CASSLRGQGRGYTF; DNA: TGTGCCAGCAGTTTACGAGGACAGGGAAGAGGCTACACCTTC
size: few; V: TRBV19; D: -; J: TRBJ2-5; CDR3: CASSLPTDQETQYF; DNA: TGTGCCAGTAGCCTACCTACGGACCAAGAGACCCAGTACTTC
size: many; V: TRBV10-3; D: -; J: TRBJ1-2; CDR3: CATLGTDLNYGYTF; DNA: TGTGCCACCCTTGGGACGGATCTTAACTATGGCTACACCTTC
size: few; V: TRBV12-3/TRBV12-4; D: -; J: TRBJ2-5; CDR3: CASSLLARDIETQYF; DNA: TGTGCCAGCAGCCTACTTGCTAGGGACATAGAGACCCAGTACTTC
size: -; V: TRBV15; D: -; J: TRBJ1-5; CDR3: CATSPARQARQPQHF; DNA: TGTGCCACCAGCCCCGCTCGACAGGCTCGACAGCCCCAGCATTTT
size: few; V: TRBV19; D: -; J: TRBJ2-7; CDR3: CASSTGGDSYEQYF; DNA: TGTGCCAGTAGTACGGGCGGGGACTCCTACGAGCAGTACTTC
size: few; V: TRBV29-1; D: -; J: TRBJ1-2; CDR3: CSVPAAGQNGYTF; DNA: TGCAGCGTTCCCGCGGCAGGGCAAAACGGCTACACCTTC
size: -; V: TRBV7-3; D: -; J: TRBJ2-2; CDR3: CASSLGAKGGELFF; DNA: TGTGCCAGCAGCCTCGGAGCTAAAGGCGGGGAGCTGTTTTTT
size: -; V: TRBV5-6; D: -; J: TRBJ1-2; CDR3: CASSSGSGYGYTF; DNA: TGTGCCAGCAGCTCGGGCTCGGGCTATGGCTACACCTTC
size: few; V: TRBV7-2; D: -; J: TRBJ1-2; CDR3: CASSSDRSSHGYTF; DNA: TGTGCCAGCAGCTCAGACCGGAGTTCCCATGGCTACACCTTC
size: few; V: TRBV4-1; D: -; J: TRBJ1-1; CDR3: CASSRSGIEAFF; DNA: TGCGCCAGCAGCCGGTCCGGGATTGAAGCTTTCTTT
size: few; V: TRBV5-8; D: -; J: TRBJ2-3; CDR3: CATQSGGAIDTQYF; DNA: TGTGCCACCCAGAGTGGGGGCGCGATAGATACGCAGTATTTT
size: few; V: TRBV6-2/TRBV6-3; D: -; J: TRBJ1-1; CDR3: CASSLTSGPEAFF; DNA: TGTGCCAGCAGTCTGACTTCAGGGCCTGAAGCTTTCTTT
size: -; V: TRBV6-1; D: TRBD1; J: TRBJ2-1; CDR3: CASSPGTGFRVNEQFF; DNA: TGTGCCAGCAGCCCCGGGACAGGGTTTAGGGTCAATGAGCAGTTCTTC
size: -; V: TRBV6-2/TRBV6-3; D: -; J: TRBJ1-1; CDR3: CASSYTGTDYLNTEAFF; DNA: TGTGCCAGCAGTTACACTGGGACGGACTATCTGAACACTGAAGCTTTCTTT
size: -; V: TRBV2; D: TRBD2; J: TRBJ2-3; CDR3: CASRERGTDTQYF; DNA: TGTGCCAGCAGAGAGCGGGGGACAGATACGCAGTATTTT
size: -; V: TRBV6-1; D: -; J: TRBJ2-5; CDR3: CASSPHQETQYF; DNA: TGTGCCAGCAGCCCTCACCAAGAGACCCAGTACTTC
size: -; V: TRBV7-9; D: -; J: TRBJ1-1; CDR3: CASRGGDRNTEAFF; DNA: TGTGCCAGCCGGGGCGGGGACCGGAACACTGAAGCTTTCTTT
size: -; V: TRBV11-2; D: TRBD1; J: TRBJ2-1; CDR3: CASSLARTGAIYNEQFF; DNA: TGTGCCAGCAGCTTAGCCCGTACAGGGGCGATTTACAATGAGCAGTTCTTC
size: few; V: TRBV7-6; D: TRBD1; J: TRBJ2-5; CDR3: CASSSAGGLRETQYF; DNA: TGTGCCAGCAGTTCGGCAGGGGGCTTGCGGGAGACCCAGTACTTC
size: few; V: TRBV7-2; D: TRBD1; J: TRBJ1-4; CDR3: CASSPTGGAFEKLFF; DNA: TGTGCCAGCAGCCCCACAGGGGGCGCGTTTGAAAAACTGTTTTTT
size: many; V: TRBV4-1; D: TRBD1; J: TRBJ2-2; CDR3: CASSQYRGDTGELFF; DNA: TGCGCCAGCAGCCAGTACAGGGGTGACACCGGGGAGCTGTTTTTT
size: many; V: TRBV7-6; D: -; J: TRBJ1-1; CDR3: CAIEREHGTEAFF; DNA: TGTGCAATCGAACGAGAACATGGCACTGAAGCTTTCTTT
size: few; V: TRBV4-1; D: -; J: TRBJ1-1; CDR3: CASSQSRTANTEAFF; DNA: TGCGCCAGCAGCCAATCCCGTACAGCGAACACTGAAGCTTTCTTT
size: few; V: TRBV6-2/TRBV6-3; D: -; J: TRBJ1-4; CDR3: CASSYLESTNEKLFF; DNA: TGTGCCAGCAGTTACTTGGAGTCAACTAATGAAAAACTGTTTTTT
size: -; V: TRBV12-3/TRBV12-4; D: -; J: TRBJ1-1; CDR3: CASSLSVNTEAFF; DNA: TGTGCCAGCAGTTTAAGTGTGAACACTGAAGCTTTCTTT
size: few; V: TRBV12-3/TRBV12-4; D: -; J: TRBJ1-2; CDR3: CASTAPIYGYTF; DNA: TGTGCCAGCACCGCGCCGATCTATGGCTACACCTTC
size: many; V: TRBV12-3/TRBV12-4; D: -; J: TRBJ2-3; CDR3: CASSARRDTKSTDTQYF; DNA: TGTGCCAGCAGTGCGCGCCGGGACACAAAAAGCACAGATACGCAGTATTTT
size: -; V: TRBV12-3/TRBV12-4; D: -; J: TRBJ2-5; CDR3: CASSPSPTPQETQYF; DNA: TGTGCCAGCAGTCCTAGCCCCACTCCCCAAGAGACCCAGTACTTC
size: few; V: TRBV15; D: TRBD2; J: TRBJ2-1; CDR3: CATSRGGGRVYNEQFF; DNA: TGTGCCACCAGCAGAGGTGGGGGGAGGGTATACAATGAGCAGTTCTTC
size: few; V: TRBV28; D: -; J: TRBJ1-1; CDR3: CASSLRQENTEAFF; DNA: TGTGCCAGCAGTCTTCGACAGGAGAACACTGAAGCTTTCTTT
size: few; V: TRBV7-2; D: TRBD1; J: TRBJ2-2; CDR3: CASSLRDSGTGELFF; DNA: TGTGCCAGCAGTTTAAGGGACAGCGGCACCGGGGAGCTGTTTTTT
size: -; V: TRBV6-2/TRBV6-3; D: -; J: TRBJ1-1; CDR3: CASSPGTESTEAFF; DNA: TGTGCCAGCAGTCCAGGGACGGAGAGCACTGAAGCTTTCTTT
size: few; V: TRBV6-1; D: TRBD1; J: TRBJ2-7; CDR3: CASSDRDRFYGEQYF; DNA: TGTGCCAGCAGTGACCGGGACAGATTTTATGGCGAGCAGTACTTC
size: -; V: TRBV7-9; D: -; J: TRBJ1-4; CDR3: CASSLPLGGGEKLFF; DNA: TGTGCCAGCAGCCTACCATTGGGGGGTGGCGAAAAACTGTTTTTT
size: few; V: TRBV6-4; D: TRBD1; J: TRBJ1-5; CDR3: CASSETGGNQPQHF; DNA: TGTGCCAGCAGTGAGACAGGGGGCAATCAGCCCCAGCATTTT